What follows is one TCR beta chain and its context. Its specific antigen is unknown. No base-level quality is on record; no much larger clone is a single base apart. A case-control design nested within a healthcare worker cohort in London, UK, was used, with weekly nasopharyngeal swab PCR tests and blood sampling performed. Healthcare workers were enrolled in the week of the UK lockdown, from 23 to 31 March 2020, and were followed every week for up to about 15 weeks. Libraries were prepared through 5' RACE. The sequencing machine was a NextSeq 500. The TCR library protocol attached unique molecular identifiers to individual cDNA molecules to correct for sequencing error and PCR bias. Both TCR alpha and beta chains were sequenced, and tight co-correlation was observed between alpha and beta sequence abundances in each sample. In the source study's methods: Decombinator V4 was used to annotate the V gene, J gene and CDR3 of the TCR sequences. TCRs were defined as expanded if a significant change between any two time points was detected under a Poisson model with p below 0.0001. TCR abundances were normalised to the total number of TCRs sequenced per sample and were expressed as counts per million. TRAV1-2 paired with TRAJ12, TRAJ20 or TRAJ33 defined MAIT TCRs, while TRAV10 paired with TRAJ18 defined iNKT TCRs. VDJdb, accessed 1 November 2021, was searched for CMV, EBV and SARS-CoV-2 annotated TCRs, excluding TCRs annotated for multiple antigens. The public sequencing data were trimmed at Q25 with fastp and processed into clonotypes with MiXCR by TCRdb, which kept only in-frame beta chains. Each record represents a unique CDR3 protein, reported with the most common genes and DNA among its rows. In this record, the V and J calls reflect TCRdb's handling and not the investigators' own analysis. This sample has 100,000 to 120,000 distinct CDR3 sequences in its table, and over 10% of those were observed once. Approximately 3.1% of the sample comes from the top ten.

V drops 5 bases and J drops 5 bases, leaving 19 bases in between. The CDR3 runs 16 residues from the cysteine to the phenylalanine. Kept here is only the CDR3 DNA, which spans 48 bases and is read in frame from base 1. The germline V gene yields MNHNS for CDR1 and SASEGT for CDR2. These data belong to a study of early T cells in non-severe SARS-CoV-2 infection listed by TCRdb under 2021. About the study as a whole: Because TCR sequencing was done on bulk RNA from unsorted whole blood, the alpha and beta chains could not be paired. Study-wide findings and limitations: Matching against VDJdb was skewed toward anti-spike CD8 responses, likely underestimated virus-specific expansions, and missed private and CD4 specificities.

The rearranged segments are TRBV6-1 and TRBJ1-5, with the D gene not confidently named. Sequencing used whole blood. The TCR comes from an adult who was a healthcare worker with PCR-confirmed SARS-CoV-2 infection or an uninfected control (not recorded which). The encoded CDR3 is CASSTAGWEIDQPQHF. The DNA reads TGTGCCAGCAGTACCGCGGGATGGGAAATCGATCAGCCCCAGCATTTT.